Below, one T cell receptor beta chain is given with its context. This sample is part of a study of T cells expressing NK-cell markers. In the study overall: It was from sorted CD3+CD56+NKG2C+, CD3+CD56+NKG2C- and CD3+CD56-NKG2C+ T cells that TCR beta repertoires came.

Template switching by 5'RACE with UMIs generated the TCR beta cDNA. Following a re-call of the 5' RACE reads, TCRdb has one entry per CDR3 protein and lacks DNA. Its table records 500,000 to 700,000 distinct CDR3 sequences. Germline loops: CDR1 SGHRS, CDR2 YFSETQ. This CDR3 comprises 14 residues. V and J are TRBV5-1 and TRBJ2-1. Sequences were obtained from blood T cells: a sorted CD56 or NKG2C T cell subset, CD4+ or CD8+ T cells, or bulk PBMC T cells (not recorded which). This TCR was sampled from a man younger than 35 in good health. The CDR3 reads CASRPDQSYNEQFF.